These 27 T cell receptor beta chains originate from one sample sequenced in a study of blood T cell repertoires in COVID-19. Only in-frame clones appear in the TCRdb table, and some are missing; sequencing was by immunoSEQ multiplex PCR. The table lists approximately 120,000 clones, roughly 92% of them singletons. Specimen: peripheral blood. The receptors originated from a man aged 45 to 65 with COVID-19, enrolled during active disease.

The J gene is TRBJ2-3, the V gene TRBV7-9; 7 bases fit TRBD2. The CDR3 covers 14 residues. The junction had 3 bases not matched to a gene; V was cut back by 0 bases and J by 6 bases. Germline CDR1 SEHNR, CDR2 FQNEAQ (reference sequence). CDR3 amino acids: CASSLAGGIDTQYF. CDR3 nucleotide sequence: TGTGCCAGCAGCTTAGCGGGAGGGATCGATACGCAGTATTTT.

This sequence joins TRBV28 and TRBJ1-4; perhaps TRBD1 as D (6 bases). Trimming took 6 bases from V and 8 from J, leaving 16 bases between them. Germline CDR1 MDHEN, CDR2 SYDVKM. This CDR3 is built from 14 residues. The CDR3 here is CASSPGRGGEKLFF. CDR3 sequence (DNA): TGTGCCAGCAGCCCCGGCAGGGGAGGGGAAAAACTGTTTTTT. The whole variable domain, remainder taken from reference TRBV28 and TRBJ1-4, is DVKVTQSSRYLVKRTGEKVFLECVQDMDHENMFWYRQDPGLGLRLIYFSYDVKMKEKGDIPEGYSVSREKKERFSLILESASTNQTSMYLCASSPGRGGEKLFFGSGTQLSVL.

The chain links TRBV2 to TRBJ1-3; TRBD1 is a possible D gene (5 bases). Trimming pared 2 bases from V and 4 bases from J, leaving 9 bases between. The germline V gene has CDR1 SNHLY and CDR2 FYNNEI. This CDR3 region has 14 residues. The CDR3 region is CASSESAGGNTIYF. In DNA, the CDR3 is TGTGCCAGCAGTGAATCGGCAGGGGGAAACACCATATATTTT.

CDR3 residues: CASSIRQGAVNTEAFF. CDR3 coding DNA: TGTGCCAGCAGTATAAGACAGGGGGCGGTGAACACTGAAGCTTTCTTT. The chain carries TRBV28 and TRBJ1-1; TRBD1 matches 10 bases. Germline loops: CDR1 MDHEN, CDR2 SYDVKM. This CDR3 has 16 residues. V was clipped by 5 bases and J by 0 bases; unmatched bases: 6.

This sequence joins TRBV18 and TRBJ2-7; tentative D call: TRBD1 (5 bases). V lost 3 bases, J lost 4 bases, and 10 bases lay in between. The CDR3 spans 13 residues. Per germline, CDR1 KGHSH and CDR2 LQKENI. CDR3 DNA: TGTGCCAGCTCACCCGCAGGGTTTTACGAGCAGTACTTC. Amino acids: CASSPAGFYEQYF.

This rearrangement joins TRBV5-5 to TRBJ2-1, with 11 bases identical to TRBD2. J gave up 2 bases and V 5 bases, and 6 bases lay outside the gene matches. The length of the CDR3 is 16 residues. CDR1 is SGHKS, CDR2 YYEKEE, per germline (reference sequence). CDR3 protein: CASSSVAGGPYNEQFF. CDR3 sequence (DNA): TGTGCCAGCAGTTCCGTAGCGGGAGGGCCCTACAATGAGCAGTTCTTC.

The CDR3 nucleotides are TGTGCCAGCAGTACTTACAGGGGGAGCACCGGGGAGCTGTTTTTT. This sequence encodes CASSTYRGSTGELFF. The gene calls are TRBV27 and TRBJ2-2; 8 bases agree with TRBD1. Germline CDR1 and CDR2: MNHEY and SMNVEV (reference sequence). The CDR3 loop spans 15 amino acids. V shed 5 bases, J shed 4 bases, and the junction held 6 bases outside the gene matches.

V gene TRBV11-2 combines with J gene TRBJ1-1; D is uncertain. V dropped 3 bases and J dropped 1 base, with 3 bases sitting between them. The germline V gene has CDR1 SGHAT and CDR2 FQNNGV. CDR3 length: 12 residues. The CDR3 loop reads CASSFRNTEAFF. The DNA of the CDR3 is TGTGCCAGCAGCTTCAGGAACACTGAAGCTTTCTTT.

V and J are TRBV19 and TRBJ2-5; TRBD1 agrees at 11 bases. There are 17 residues in the CDR3. Germline CDR1 and CDR2: LNHDA and SQIVND (reference sequence). J was trimmed by 5 bases and V by 4 bases; bases with no gene match: 12. CDR3 sequence: CASSTLPGQGARETQYF. CDR3 sequence (DNA): TGTGCCAGTAGTACCCTACCCGGACAGGGGGCACGGGAGACCCAGTACTTC.

The chain couples TRBV6-5 to TRBJ2-2, with D tentatively TRBD1 (6 bases). The ends were cut back, 2 bases at V and 2 bases at J, with 9 bases in the middle. Germline V gives CDR1 MNHEY, CDR2 SVGAGI. CDR3 length: 15 residues. In nucleotides, the CDR3 is TGTGCCAGCAGTTACAGACAGGTCAACACCGGGGAGCTGTTTTTT. It translates to CASSYRQVNTGELFF.

The chain employs TRBV3-1 (or the pseudogene TRBV3-2) and TRBJ2-3; tentative D call: TRBD2 (5 bases). The CDR3 runs 13 residues. V lost 4 bases and J 5 bases, leaving 10 bases between the germline ends. The germline CDR1 and CDR2 sequences are LGHDT and YNNKEL (reference sequence). DNA of the CDR3: TGTGCCAGCAGCCGGAATAGCGTAGATACGCAGTATTTT. Translated: CASSRNSVDTQYF.

The chain has TRBV9 and TRBJ2-3, with 8 bases lining up with TRBD2. The ends lost 3 bases at V and 2 bases at J; junction bases unmatched: 8. The CDR3 loop spans 16 amino acids. The germline V gene encodes CDR1 SGDLS and CDR2 YYNGEE. Written as DNA, the CDR3 is TGTGCCAGCAGCGCTTTTGCGGGAGGCCCCACAGATACGCAGTATTTT. Protein sequence: CASSAFAGGPTDTQYF.

The chain combines TRBV24-1 with TRBJ1-5; a weak D match, TRBD1 (5 bases). V shed 2 bases and J shed 4 bases, with 17 bases lying between them. CDR1 KGHDR and CDR2 SFDVKD come from the germline V gene. This CDR3 contains 17 residues. As DNA, the CDR3 is TGTGCCACCAGTGATTATCGGGGCGTTGGGAGGAATCAGCCCCAGCATTTT. This encodes CATSDYRGVGRNQPQHF.

This chain connects TRBV3-1 (or the pseudogene TRBV3-2) to TRBJ2-7, with 9 bases fitting TRBD1. The CDR3 consists of 17 residues. J was trimmed by 2 bases and V by 1 base; bases with no gene match: 9. Germline assignment: CDR1 LGHDT and CDR2 YNNKEL (reference sequence). CDR3: CASSQAAPDRGPYEQYF. CDR3 nucleotide sequence: TGTGCCAGCAGCCAAGCTGCCCCGGACAGGGGCCCCTACGAGCAGTACTTC.

The chain employs TRBV14 and TRBJ2-1; TRBD2 is a possible D gene (5 bases). Germline V gene sequence: CDR1 SGHDN, CDR2 FVKESK. The CDR3 spans 15 residues. Trimming shortened V by 1 base and J by 8 bases, and 15 bases separated the two germline ends. The CDR3 region is CASSQGPSRDDEQFF. Written as DNA, the CDR3 is TGTGCCAGCAGCCAAGGCCCCTCGAGGGATGATGAGCAGTTCTTC.

The V and J genes are TRBV24-1 and TRBJ2-1; 8 nucleotides match TRBD1. V lost 5 bases to trimming and J lost 5 bases; unmatched junction nucleotides: 4. Germline CDR1 KGHDR, CDR2 SFDVKD. CDR3 length equals 14 residues. CDR3 nucleotides: TGTGCCACCAGTGGACAGGGGTCGCACAATGAGCAGTTCTTC. Translation gives CATSGQGSHNEQFF.

This CDR3 reads CASSQDASGNEQYF. CDR3 in DNA: TGCGCCAGCAGCCAAGATGCATCAGGGAACGAGCAGTACTTC. V is TRBV4-3 and J is TRBJ2-7, with D perhaps matching TRBD1 (5 bases). The V and J ends lost 0 bases and 5 bases respectively, with 11 bases between them. Per germline, CDR1 LGHNA and CDR2 YSLEER. This CDR3 has 14 residues.

J is TRBJ2-2 and V is TRBV5-6; 11 bases map to TRBD1. This CDR3 contains 16 residues. Germline CDR1 is SGHDT and CDR2 is YYEEEE. V gave up 7 bases and J gave up 6 bases; unmatched junction bases: 11. The CDR3 nucleotides read TGTGCCAGCTCCTTCCCGGGACAGGGGGTCGCCGGGGAGCTGTTTTTT. Translating it yields CASSFPGQGVAGELFF.

In its sample, this clone was seen once. This chain connects TRBV7-2 to TRBJ1-2; 8 nucleotides line up with TRBD1. This CDR3 contains 15 residues. Germline CDR1 and CDR2: SGHTA and FQGNSA. V shed 5 bases, J shed 2 bases, and the junction held 7 bases outside the gene matches. The CDR3: CASSPRSGGNYGYTF. Here the CDR3 DNA reads TGTGCCAGCAGCCCTAGATCAGGGGGCAACTATGGCTACACCTTC.

The chain combines TRBV5-4 with TRBJ2-5; unclear D gene. Germline V CDR1 and CDR2: SGHNT, YYREEE (reference sequence). The CDR3 sequence is 13 residues long. V was shortened by 0 bases and J by 6 bases, with 9 bases between the two germline ends. CDR3 in amino acids: CASSLGELKTQYF. DNA for the CDR3: TGTGCCAGCAGCTTGGGAGAGTTGAAGACCCAGTACTTC.

V is TRBV6-4 and J is TRBJ2-5; 10 bases fit TRBD1. Trimming took 2 bases from V and 4 from J; bases not matched to a gene: 4. The germline CDR1 and CDR2 sequences are MRHNA and SNTAGT. This CDR3 spans 15 amino acids. CDR3 in DNA: TGTGCCAGCAGTGACCCGGGACAGGGGACAGAGACCCAGTACTTC. As protein: CASSDPGQGTETQYF.

This rearrangement joins TRBV7-9 to TRBJ2-3; 9 positions match TRBD1. This CDR3 comprises 13 residues. With 9 bases clipped from V and 3 bases from J, the junction kept 4 bases outside the gene matches. Germline V CDR1 and CDR2: SEHNR, FQNEAQ (reference sequence). As DNA, the CDR3 is TGTGCCAGTGGGACAGGGAGGACAGATACGCAGTATTTT. Translating it yields CASGTGRTDTQYF.

This chain uses TRBV28 with TRBJ1-5, with no clear D. V was trimmed by 8 bases and J by 3 bases, leaving 8 bases between them. Germline loops: CDR1 MDHEN, CDR2 SYDVKM. The CDR3 contains 12 residues. CDR3 residues: CASGGFNQPQHF. As DNA, the CDR3 is TGTGCCAGCGGCGGGTTCAATCAGCCCCAGCATTTT.

V is TRBV6-1 and J is TRBJ2-1, with a tentative D call TRBD2 (6 bases). The CDR3 has 14 amino acids. The germline V gene has CDR1 MNHNS and CDR2 SASEGT. V lost 3 bases, J lost 4 bases, and 10 bases lay in between. The CDR3 DNA reads TGTGCCAGCAGTGAGGGTAGCGGATACAATGAGCAGTTCTTC. As protein: CASSEGSGYNEQFF.

The genes are TRBV2 and TRBJ1-4, with D tentatively TRBD1 (5 bases). Germline-derived CDR1 and CDR2 are SNHLY and FYNNEI. The V and J ends lost 9 bases and 3 bases respectively, with 11 bases between them. The CDR3 contains 13 residues. This CDR3 reads CASKSGANEKLFF. CDR3 nucleotide sequence: TGTGCCAGTAAATCGGGGGCTAATGAAAAACTGTTTTTT.

The genes are TRBV4-1 and TRBJ1-4, with TRBD1 matching over 8 bases. After removal of 0 bases from V and 5 bases from J, the junction contained 2 bases not matched to a gene. The CDR3 runs 15 residues. Germline assignment: CDR1 MGHRA and CDR2 YSYEKL. Here the CDR3 DNA reads TGCGCCAGCAGCCAAGAGGGACAGGCGAATGAAAAACTGTTTTTT. This encodes CASSQEGQANEKLFF.

The V gene is TRBV10-2, the J gene TRBJ1-1; TRBD1 agrees at 7 bases. The junction had 2 bases not matched to a gene; V was cut back by 4 bases and J by 3 bases. Germline V CDR1 and CDR2: WSHSY, SAAADI. The CDR3 consists of 13 residues. The DNA for the CDR3 is TGCGCCAGCAGTGCTGACAGGGACACTGAAGCTTTCTTT. This gives the protein CASSADRDTEAFF.